This TCR beta chain was found in a study of T-cell reconstitution after alpha-beta-depleted transplantation in children. The library targeted TCRbeta and was prepared with unique molecular identifiers. From the PCR reads, TCRdb called clonotypes with MiXCR, one entry per CDR3 protein. The sample lists a few hundred thousand distinct CDR3 sequences, approximately 30% occurring once. This clonotype has more than one count but fewer than ten. Its antigen is not known. Whole-study results and caveats: Alpha-beta T cells about two months after transplant reportedly derived from several hundred expanded graft clones. T cells produced anew were the main source of T-cell counts and diversity one year after transplant. TCRbeta diversity was high at day 60 in some patients (a result of surviving recipient T cells and thymic progenitors).

Sample: PBMCs, taken before TCRalphabeta/CD19-depleted stem cell transplant. The sequence was obtained from a boy younger than two with Wiskott-Aldrich syndrome, due to receive a stem cell transplant.

This chain's CDR3 is CASSLAPWEGYNEQFF. As DNA, the CDR3 is TGTGCCAGCAGCTTGGCCCCGTGGGAGGGTTACAATGAGCAGTTCTTC. The gene calls are TRBV5-6 and TRBJ2-1; 7 bases are a match to TRBD2. From germline, CDR1 is SGHDT and CDR2 YYEEEE. This CDR3 contains 16 residues. With V trimmed by 0 bases and J by 4 bases, 7 bases remained unmatched.